This TCR beta chain comes out of a study of prognosis after radiotherapy for stage I lung cancer. The CDR3 consists of 17 residues. V gave up 2 bases and J gave up 9 bases, with 22 bases separating them. CDR1 SNHLY and CDR2 FYNNEI come from the germline V gene. The study amplified the TCR beta CDR3 region from genomic DNA. This amplification was carried out by two rounds of multiplex PCR. Amplification in first-round PCR relied on primers specific to each TRBV and TRBJ gene. Universal primers drove the second round of PCR amplification. One entry per CDR3 protein results from TCRdb running MiXCR on the multiplex PCR reads. The sample yields approximately 25,000 distinct CDR3 sequences, roughly two fifths seen once. Study-level points and caveats: There were reportedly differences in TRBV and TRBJ gene usage between patients with and without metastases.

A draw of roughly 6 milliliters of peripheral blood took place at each of two time points. A remark on this clonotype: Its specificity is not known.

This TCR was recovered from a donor at least 50 years old with non-small cell lung cancer. Specimen: PBMCs, collected before or after stereotactic body radiation therapy (not recorded which). The gene calls are TRBV2 and TRBJ2-2; D may match TRBD1 or TRBD2 (5 bases each). The CDR3 reads CASSERWDQARHWELFF. DNA for the CDR3: TGTGCCAGCAGTGAACGGTGGGACCAAGCTCGCCACTGGGAGCTGTTTTTT.